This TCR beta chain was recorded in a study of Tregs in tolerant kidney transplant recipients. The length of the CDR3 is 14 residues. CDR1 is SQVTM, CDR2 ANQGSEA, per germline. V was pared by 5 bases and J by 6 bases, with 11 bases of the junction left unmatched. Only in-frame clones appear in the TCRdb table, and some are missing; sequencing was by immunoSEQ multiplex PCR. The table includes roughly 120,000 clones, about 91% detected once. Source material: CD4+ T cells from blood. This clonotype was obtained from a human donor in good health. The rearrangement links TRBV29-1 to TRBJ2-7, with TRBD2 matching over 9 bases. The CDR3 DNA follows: TGCAGCGTTTATCTAGCGGGAAGAAGGCTCGAGCAGTACTTC. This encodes CSVYLAGRRLEQYF.